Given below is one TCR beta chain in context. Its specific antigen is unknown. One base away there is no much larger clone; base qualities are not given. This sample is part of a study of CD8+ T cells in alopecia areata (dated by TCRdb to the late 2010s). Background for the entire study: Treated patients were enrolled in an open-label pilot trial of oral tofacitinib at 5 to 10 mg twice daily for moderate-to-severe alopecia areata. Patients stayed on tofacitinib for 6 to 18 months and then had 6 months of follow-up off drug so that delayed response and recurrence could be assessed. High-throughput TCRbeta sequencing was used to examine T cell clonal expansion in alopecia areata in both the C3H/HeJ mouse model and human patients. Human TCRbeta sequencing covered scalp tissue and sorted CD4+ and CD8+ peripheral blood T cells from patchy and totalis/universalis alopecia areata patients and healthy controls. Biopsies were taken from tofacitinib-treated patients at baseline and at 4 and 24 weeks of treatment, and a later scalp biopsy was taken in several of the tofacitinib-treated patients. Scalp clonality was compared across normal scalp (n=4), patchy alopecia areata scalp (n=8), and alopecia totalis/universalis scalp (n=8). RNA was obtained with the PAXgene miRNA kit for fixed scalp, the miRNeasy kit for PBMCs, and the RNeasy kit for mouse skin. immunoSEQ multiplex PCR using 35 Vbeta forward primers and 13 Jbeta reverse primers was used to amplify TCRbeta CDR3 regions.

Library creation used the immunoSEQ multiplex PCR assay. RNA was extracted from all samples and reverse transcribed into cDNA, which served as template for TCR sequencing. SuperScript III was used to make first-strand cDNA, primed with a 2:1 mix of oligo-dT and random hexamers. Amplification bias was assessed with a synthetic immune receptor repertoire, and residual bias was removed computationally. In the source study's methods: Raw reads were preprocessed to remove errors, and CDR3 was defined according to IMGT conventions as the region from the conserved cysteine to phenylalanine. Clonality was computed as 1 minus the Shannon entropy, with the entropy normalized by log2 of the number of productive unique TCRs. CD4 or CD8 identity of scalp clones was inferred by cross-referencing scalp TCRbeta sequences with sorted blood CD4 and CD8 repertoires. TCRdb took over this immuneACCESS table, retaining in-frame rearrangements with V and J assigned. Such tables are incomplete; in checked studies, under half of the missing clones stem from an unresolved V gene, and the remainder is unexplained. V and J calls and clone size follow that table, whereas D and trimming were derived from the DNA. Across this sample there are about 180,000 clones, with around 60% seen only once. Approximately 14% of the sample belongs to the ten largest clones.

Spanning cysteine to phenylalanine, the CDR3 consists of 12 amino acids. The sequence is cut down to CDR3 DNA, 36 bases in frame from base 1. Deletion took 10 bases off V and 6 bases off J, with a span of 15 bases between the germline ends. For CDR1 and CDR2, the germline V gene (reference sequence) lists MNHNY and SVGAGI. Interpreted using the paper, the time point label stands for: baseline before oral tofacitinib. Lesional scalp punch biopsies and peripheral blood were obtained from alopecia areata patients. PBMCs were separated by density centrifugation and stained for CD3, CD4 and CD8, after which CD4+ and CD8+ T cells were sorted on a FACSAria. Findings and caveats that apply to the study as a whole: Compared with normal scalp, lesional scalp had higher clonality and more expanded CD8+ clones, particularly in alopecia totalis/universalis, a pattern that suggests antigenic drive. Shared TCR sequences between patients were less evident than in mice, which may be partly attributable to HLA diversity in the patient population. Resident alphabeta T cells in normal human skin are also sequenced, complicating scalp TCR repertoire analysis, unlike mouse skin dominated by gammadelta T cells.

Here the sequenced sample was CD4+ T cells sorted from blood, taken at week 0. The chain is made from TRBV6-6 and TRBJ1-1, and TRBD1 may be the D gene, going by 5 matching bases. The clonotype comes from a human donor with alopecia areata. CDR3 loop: CATSGQEPEAFF. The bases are TGTGCCACGTCAGGGCAGGAGCCTGAAGCTTTCTTT.